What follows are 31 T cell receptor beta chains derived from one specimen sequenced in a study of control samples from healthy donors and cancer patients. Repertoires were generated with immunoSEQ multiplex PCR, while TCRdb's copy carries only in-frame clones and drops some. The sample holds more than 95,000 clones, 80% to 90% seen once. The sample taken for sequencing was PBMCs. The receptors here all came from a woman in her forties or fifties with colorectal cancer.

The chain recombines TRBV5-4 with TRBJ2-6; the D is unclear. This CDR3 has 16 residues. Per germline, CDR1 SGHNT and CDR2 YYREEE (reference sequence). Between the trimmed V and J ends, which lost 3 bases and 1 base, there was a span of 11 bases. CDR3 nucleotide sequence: TGTGCCAGCAGCTCTGGCCTCAGGTCTGGGGCCAACGTCCTGACTTTC. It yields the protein CASSSGLRSGANVLTF.

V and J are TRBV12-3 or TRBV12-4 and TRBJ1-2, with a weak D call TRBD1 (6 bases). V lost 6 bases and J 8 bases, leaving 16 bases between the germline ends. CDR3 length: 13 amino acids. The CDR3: CASRYRDLGGYTF. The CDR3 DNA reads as TGTGCCAGCAGATACAGGGACCTCGGGGGCTACACCTTC.

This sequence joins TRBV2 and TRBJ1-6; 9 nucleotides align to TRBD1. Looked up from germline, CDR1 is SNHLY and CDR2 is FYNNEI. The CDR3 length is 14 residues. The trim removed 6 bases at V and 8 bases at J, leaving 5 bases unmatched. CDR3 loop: CASRRDRDDSPLHF. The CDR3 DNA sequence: TGTGCCAGCAGGAGGGACAGGGACGATTCACCCCTCCACTTT.

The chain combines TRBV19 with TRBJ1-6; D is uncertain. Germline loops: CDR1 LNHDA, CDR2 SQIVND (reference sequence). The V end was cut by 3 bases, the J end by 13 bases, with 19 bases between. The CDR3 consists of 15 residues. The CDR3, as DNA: TGTGCCAGTAGTATCGGTCGCCAATCCTCGGAGCCCCTCCACTTT. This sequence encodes CASSIGRQSSEPLHF.

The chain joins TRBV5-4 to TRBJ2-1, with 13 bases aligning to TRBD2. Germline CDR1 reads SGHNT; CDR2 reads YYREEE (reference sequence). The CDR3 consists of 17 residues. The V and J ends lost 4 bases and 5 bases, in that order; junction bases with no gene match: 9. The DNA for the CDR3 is TGTGCCAGCAGCCCCACCGGACTAGCGGGAGTGGACAATGAGCAGTTCTTC. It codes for CASSPTGLAGVDNEQFF.

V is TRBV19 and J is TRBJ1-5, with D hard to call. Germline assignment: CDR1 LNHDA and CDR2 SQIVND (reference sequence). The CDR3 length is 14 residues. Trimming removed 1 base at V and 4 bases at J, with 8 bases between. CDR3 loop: CASSIGYGNQPQHF. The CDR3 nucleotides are TGTGCCAGTAGTATAGGTTACGGAAATCAGCCCCAGCATTTT.

The CDR3 DNA reads TGTGCCAGTAGTCACAGGAGGGAAGCTTTCTTT. The encoded protein is CASSHRREAFF. The chain joins TRBV19 to TRBJ1-1, with D perhaps matching TRBD1 (5 bases). V dropped 5 bases and J dropped 8 bases, with 9 bases sitting between them. This CDR3 region has 11 residues. CDR1 LNHDA and CDR2 SQIVND come from the germline V gene (reference sequence).

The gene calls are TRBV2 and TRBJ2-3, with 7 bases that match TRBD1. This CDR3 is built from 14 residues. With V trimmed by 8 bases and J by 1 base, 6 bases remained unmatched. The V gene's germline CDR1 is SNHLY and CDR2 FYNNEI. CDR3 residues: CASLQGRGTDTQYF. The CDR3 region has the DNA TGTGCCAGCCTACAGGGGCGGGGCACAGATACGCAGTATTTT.

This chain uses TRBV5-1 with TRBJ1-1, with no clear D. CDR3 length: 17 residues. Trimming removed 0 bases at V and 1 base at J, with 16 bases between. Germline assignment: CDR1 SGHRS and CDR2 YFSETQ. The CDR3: CASSLDPNTGSNTEAFF. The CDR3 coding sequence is TGCGCCAGCAGCTTGGACCCCAACACCGGATCGAACACTGAAGCTTTCTTT.

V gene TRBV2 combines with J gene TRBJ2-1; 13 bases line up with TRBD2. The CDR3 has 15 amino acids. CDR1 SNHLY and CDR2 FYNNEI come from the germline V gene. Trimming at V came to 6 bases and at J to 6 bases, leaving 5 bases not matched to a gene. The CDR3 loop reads CASSDTSGRANEQFF. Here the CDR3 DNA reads TGTGCCAGCAGCGATACTAGCGGGAGGGCCAATGAGCAGTTCTTC.

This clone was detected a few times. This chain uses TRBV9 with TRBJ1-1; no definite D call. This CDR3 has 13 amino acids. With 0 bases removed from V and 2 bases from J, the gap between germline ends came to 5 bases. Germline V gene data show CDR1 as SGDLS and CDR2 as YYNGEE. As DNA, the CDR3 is TGTGCCAGCAGCGTAGAATACAACACTGAAGCTTTCTTT. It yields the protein CASSVEYNTEAFF. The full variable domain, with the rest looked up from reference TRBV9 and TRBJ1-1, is DSGVTQTPKHLITATGQRVTLRCSPRSGDLSVYWYQQSLDQGLQFLIQYYNGEERAKGNILERFSAQQFPDLHSELNLSSLELGDSALYFCASSVEYNTEAFFGQGTRLTVV.

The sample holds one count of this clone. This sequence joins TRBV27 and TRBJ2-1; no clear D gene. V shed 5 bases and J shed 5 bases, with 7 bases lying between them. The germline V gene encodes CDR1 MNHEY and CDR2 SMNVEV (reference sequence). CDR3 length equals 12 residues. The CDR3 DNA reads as TGTGCCAGCAGTACTGTAAACAATGAGCAGTTCTTC. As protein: CASSTVNNEQFF.

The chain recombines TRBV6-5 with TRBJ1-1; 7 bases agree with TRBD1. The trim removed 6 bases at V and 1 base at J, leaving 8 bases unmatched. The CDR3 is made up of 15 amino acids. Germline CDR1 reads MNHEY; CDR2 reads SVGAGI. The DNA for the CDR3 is TGTGCCAGCAGCGCTAGACAGGGCGCGAACACTGAAGCTTTCTTT. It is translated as CASSARQGANTEAFF.

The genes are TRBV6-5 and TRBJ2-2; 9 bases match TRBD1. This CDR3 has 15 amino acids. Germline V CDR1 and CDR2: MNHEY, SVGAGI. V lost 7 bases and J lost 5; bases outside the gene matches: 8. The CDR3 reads CASMPGQGRTGELFF. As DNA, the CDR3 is TGTGCCAGCATGCCGGGACAGGGTAGGACCGGGGAGCTGTTTTTT.

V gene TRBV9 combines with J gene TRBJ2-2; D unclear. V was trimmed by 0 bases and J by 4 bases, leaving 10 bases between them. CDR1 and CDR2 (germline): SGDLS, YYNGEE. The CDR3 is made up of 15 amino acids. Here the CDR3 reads CASSVVGSPTGELFF. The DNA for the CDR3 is TGTGCCAGCAGCGTAGTGGGCAGCCCCACCGGGGAGCTGTTTTTT. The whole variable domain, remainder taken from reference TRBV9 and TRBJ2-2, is DSGVTQTPKHLITATGQRVTLRCSPRSGDLSVYWYQQSLDQGLQFLIQYYNGEERAKGNILERFSAQQFPDLHSELNLSSLELGDSALYFCASSVVGSPTGELFFGEGSRLTVL.

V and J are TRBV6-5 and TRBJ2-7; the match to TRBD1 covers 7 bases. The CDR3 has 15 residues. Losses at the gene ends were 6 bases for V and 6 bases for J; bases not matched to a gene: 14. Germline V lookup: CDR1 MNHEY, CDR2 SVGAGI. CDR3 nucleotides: TGTGCCAGCAGAGAGCTGGGGACAGTGAATATCGAGCAGTACTTC. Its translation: CASRELGTVNIEQYF.

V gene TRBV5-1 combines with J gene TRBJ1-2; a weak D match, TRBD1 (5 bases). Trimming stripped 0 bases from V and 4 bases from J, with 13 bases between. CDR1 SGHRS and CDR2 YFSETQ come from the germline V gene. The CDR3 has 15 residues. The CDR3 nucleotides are TGCGCCAGCAGCTTGGAAGGGGAGCTAGGCTATGGCTACACCTTC. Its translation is CASSLEGELGYGYTF.

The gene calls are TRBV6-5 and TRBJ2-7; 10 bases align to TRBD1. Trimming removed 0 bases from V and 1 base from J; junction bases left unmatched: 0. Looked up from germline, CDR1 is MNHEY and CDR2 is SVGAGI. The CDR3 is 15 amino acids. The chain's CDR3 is CASSYSGQGSYEQYF. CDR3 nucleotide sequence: TGTGCCAGCAGTTACTCGGGACAGGGGTCCTACGAGCAGTACTTC.

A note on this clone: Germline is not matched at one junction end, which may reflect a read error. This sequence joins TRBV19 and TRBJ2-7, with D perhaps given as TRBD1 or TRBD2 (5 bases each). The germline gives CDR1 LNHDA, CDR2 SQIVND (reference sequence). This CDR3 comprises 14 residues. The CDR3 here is CASSLDGTSYEQYF. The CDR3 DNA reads TGTGCCAGTAGTCTAGATGGGACCTCCTACGAGCAGTACTTC.

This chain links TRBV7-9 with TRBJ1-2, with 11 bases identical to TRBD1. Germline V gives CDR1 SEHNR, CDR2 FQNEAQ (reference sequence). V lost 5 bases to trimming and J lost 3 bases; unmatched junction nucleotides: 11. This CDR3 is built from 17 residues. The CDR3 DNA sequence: TGTGCCAGCAGCGCCGGGACAGGGGGTATCAGTGACTATGGCTACACCTTC. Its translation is CASSAGTGGISDYGYTF.

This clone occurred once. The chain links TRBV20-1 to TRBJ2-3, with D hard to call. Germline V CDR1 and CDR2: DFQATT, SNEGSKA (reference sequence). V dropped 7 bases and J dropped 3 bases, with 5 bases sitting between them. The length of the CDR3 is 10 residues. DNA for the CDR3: TGCAGTGTGGGGACAGATACGCAGTATTTT. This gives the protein CSVGTDTQYF.

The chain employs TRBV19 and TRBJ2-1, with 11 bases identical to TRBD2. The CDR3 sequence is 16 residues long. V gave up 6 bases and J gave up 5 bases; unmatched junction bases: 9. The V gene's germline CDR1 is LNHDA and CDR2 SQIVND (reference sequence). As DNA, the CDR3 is TGTGCCAGTAGCCCTTTTACGACTAGCGGGAACAATGAGCAGTTCTTC. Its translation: CASSPFTTSGNNEQFF.

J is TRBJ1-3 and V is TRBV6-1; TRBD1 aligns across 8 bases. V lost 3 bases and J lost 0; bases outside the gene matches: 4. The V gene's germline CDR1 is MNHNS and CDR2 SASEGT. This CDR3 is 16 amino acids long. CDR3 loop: CASSDRQGISGNTIYF. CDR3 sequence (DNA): TGTGCCAGCAGTGACCGACAGGGGATCTCTGGAAACACCATATATTTT.

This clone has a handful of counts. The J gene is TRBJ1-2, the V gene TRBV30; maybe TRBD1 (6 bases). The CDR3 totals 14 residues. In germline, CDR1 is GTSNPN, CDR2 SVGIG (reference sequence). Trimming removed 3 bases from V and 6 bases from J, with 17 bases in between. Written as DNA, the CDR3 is TGTGCCTGGAGCGGGACACAGGGAAGGGATGGCTACACCTTC. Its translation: CAWSGTQGRDGYTF.

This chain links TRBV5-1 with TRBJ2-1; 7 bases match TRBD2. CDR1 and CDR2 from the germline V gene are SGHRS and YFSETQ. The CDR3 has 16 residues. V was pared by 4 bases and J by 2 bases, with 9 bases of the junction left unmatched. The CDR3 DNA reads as TGCGCCAGCAGCCTATGGACTAGTGGCCCCTACAATGAGCAGTTCTTC. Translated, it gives CASSLWTSGPYNEQFF.

The CDR3 region is CASSPIPGQNQPQHF. The CDR3 DNA reads TGTGCCAGTAGTCCAATTCCGGGACAGAATCAGCCCCAGCATTTT. The chain employs TRBV19 and TRBJ1-5; TRBD1 aligns across 7 bases. V lost 5 bases, J lost 4 bases, and 8 bases stayed unmatched. The CDR3 is made up of 15 amino acids. CDR1 is LNHDA, CDR2 SQIVND, per germline (reference sequence).

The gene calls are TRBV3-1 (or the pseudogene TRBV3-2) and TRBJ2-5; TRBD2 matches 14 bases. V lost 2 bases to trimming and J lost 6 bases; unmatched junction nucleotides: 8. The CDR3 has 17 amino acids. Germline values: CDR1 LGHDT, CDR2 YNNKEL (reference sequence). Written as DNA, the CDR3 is TGTGCCAGCAGCCAAACGTGGCGGACTAGCGGGAGGCAGACCCAGTACTTC. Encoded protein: CASSQTWRTSGRQTQYF.

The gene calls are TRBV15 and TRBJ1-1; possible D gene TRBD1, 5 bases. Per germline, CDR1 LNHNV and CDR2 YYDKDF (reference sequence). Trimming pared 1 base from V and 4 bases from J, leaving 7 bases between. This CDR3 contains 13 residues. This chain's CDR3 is CATSRGQSTEAFF. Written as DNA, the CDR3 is TGTGCCACCAGCAGAGGACAGTCCACTGAAGCTTTCTTT.

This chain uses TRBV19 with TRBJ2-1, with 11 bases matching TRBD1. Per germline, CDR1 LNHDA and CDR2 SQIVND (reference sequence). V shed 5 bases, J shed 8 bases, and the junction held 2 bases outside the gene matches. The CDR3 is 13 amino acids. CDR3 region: CASSGDRGDEQFF. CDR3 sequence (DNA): TGTGCCAGTAGTGGGGACAGGGGGGATGAGCAGTTCTTC. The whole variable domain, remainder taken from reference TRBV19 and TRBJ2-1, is DGGITQSPKYLFRKEGQNVTLSCEQNLNHDAMYWYRQDPGQGLRLIYYSQIVNDFQKGDIAEGYSVSREKKESFPLTVTSAQKNPTAFYLCASSGDRGDEQFFGPGTRLTVL.

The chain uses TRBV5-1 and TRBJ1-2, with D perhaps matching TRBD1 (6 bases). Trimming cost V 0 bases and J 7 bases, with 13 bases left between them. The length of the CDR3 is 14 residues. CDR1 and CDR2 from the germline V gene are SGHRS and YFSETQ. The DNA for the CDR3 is TGCGCCAGCAGCTTGGTGGTTGAAGGGGGTGGCTACACCTTC. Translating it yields CASSLVVEGGGYTF.

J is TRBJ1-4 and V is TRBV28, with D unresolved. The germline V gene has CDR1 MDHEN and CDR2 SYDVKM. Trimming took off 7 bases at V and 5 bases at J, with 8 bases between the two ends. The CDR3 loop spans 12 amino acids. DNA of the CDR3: TGTGCCAGCAAGGGCTTCAATGAAAAACTGTTTTTT. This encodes CASKGFNEKLFF.